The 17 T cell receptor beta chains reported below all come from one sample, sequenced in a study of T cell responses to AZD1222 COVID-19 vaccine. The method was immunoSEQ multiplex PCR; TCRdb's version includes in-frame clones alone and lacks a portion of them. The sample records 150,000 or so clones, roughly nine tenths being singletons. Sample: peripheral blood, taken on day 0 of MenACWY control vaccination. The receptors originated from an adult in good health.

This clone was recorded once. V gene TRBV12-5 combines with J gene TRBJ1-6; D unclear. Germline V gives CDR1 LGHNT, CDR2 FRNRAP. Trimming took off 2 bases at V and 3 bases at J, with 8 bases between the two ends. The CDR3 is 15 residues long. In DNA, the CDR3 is TGTGCTAGTGGTTTGTTTCAGCTCTATAATTCACCCCTCCACTTT. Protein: CASGLFQLYNSPLHF.

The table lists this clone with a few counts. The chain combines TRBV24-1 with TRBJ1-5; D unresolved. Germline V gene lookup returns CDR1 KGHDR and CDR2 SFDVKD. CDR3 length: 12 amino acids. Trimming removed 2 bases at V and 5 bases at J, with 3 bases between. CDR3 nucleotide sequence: TGTGCCACCAGTGATTCCTATCAGCCCCAGCATTTT. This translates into CATSDSYQPQHF.

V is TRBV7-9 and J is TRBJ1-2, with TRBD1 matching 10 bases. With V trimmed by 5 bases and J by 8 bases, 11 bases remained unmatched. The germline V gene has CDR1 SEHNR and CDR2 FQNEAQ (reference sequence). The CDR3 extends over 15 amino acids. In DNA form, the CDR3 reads TGTGCCAGCAGCGGGGGACAGGGGCCGGTTACGGGCTACACCTTC. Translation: CASSGGQGPVTGYTF.

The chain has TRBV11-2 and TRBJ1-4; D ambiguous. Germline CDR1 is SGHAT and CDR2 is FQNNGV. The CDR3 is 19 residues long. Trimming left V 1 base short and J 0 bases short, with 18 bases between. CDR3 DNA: TGTGCCAGCAGCTTAGTTTCATTTATGGCGGGAGCAACTAATGAAAAACTGTTTTTT. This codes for CASSLVSFMAGATNEKLFF. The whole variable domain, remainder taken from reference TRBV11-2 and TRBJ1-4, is EAGVAQSPRYKIIEKRQSVAFWCNPISGHATLYWYQQILGQGPKLLIQFQNNGVVDDSQLPKDRFSAERLKGVDSTLKIQPAKLEDSAVYLCASSLVSFMAGATNEKLFFGSGTQLSVL.

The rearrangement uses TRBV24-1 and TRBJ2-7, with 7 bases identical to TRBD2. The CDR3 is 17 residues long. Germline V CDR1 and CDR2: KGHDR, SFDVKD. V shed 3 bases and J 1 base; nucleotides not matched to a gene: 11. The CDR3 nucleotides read TGTGCCACCAGTGATATAATCCGGGACGGGAGGTCCTACGAGCAGTACGTC. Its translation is CATSDIIRDGRSYEQYV.

The CDR3 spells CATSRDGTSTDTQYF. The DNA of the CDR3 is TGTGCCACCAGCAGAGATGGCACTAGCACAGATACGCAGTATTTT. The rearrangement joins TRBV15 to TRBJ2-3; D gene ambiguous. V lost 0 bases, J lost 0 bases, and 7 bases lay in between. The germline V gene has CDR1 LNHNV and CDR2 YYDKDF (reference sequence). CDR3 size: 15 residues.

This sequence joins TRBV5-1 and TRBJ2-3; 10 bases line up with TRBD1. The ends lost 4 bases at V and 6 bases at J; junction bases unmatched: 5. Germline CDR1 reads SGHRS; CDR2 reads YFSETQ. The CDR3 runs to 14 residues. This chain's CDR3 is CASSPGQGSDTQYF. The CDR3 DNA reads TGCGCCAGCAGCCCGGGACAGGGGTCTGATACGCAGTATTTT. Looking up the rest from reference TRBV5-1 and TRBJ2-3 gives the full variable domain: KAGVTQTPRYLIKTRGQQVTLSCSPISGHRSVSWYQQTPGQGLQFLFEYFSETQRNKGNFPGRFSGRQFSNSRSEMNVSTLELGDSALYLCASSPGQGSDTQYFGPGTRLTVL.

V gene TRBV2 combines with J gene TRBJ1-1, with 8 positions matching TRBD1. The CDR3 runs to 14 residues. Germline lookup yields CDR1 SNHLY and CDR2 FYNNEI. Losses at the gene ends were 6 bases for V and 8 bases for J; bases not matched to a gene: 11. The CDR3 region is CASRRRGDRTEAFF. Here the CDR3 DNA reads TGTGCCAGCAGGAGGCGGGGGGACAGGACGGAAGCTTTCTTT. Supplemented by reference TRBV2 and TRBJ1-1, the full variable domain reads EPEVTQTPSHQVTQMGQEVILRCVPISNHLYFYWYRQILGQKVEFLVSFYNNEISEKSEIFDDQFSVERPDGSNFTLKIRSTKLEDSAMYFCASRRRGDRTEAFFGQGTRLTVV.

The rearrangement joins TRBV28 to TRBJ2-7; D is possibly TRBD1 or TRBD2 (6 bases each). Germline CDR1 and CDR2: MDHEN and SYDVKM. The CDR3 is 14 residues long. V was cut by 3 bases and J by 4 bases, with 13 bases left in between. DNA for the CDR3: TGTGCCAGCAGTTTGGTAGGGGGAGGATACGAGCAGTACGTC. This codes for CASSLVGGGYEQYV.

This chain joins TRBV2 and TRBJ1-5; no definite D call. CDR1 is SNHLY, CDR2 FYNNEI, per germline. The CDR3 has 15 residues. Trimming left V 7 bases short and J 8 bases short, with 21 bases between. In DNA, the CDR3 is TGTGCCAGCACTCCCTGGGGTAGTGGGGTGGAGCCCCAGCATTTT. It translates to CASTPWGSGVEPQHF.

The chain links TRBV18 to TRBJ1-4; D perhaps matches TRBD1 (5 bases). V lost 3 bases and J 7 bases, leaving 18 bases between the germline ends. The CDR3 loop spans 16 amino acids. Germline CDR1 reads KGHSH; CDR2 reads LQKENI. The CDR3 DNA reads TGTGCCAGCTCACCCTTTCCACCAGGGAGGGGTGAAAAACTGTTTTTT. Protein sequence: CASSPFPPGRGEKLFF.

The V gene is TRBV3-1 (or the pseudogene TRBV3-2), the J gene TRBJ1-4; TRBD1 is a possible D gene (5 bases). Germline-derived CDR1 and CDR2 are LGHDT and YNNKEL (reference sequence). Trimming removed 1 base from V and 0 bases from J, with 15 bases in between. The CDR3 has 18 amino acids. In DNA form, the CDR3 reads TGTGCCAGCAGCCAAGGGGGCCGTCTGATCGCAACTAATGAAAAACTGTTTTTT. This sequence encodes CASSQGGRLIATNEKLFF.

The CDR3 protein is CASSGQGDSEAFF. CDR3 DNA sequence: TGTGCCAGTAGTGGACAGGGGGATTCTGAAGCTTTCTTT. The chain has TRBV19 and TRBJ1-1, with 10 bases lining up with TRBD1. V lost 5 bases and J lost 6; bases outside the gene matches: 3. This CDR3 has 13 amino acids. Germline V CDR1 and CDR2: LNHDA, SQIVND (reference sequence).

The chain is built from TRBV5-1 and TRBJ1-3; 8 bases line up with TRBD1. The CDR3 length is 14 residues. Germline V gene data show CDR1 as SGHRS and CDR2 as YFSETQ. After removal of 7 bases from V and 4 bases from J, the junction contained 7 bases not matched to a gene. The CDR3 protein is CASATGDRGNTIYF. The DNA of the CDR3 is TGCGCCAGCGCGACAGGGGATCGGGGAAACACCATATATTTT.

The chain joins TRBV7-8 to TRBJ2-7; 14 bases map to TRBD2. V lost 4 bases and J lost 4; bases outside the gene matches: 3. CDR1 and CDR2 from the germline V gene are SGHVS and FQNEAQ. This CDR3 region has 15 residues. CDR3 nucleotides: TGTGCCAGCAGCTCCGGGACTAGCGGGAGTTACGAGCAGTACTTC. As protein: CASSSGTSGSYEQYF.

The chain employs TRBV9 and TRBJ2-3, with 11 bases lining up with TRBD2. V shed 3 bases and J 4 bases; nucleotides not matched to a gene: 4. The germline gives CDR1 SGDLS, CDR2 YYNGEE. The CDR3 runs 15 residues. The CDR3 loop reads CASSGLAGGADTQYF. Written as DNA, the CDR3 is TGTGCCAGCAGCGGGTTAGCGGGGGGGGCAGATACGCAGTATTTT. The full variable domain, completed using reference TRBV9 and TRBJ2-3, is DSGVTQTPKHLITATGQRVTLRCSPRSGDLSVYWYQQSLDQGLQFLIQYYNGEERAKGNILERFSAQQFPDLHSELNLSSLELGDSALYFCASSGLAGGADTQYFGPGTRLTVL.

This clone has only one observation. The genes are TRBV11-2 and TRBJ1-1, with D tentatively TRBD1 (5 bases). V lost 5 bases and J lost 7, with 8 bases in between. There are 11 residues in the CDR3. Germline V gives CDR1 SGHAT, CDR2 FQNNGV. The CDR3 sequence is CASSPGLEAFF. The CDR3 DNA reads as TGTGCCAGCAGCCCGGGACTTGAAGCTTTCTTT.